This entry lists 26 T cell receptor beta chains sequenced from one sample in a study of shared clonotypes between healthy human individuals. The data were produced by immunoSEQ multiplex PCR, yet TCRdb's version contains in-frame clones alone and is incomplete. The table shows about 470,000 clones, with about 76% occurring only once. Sequencing was done on a sample of PBMCs. The source of these receptors is a woman aged 35 to 49 in good health. Some clones in this sample may be carry-over from other donors' samples.

This sequence joins TRBV7-3 and TRBJ2-1; possibly TRBD2 for D (5 bases). With 1 base removed from V and 7 bases from J, the gap between germline ends came to 11 bases. The CDR3 is 14 residues long. Looked up from germline, CDR1 is SGHTA and CDR2 is FQGTGA. The CDR3: CASSLSGGGNEQFF. In DNA, the CDR3 is TGTGCCAGCAGCTTAAGCGGAGGAGGTAATGAGCAGTTCTTC.

The CDR3 here is CASKTGVNTEAFF. CDR3 sequence (DNA): TGTGCCAGCAAGACAGGAGTGAACACTGAAGCTTTCTTT. The V gene is TRBV7-2, the J gene TRBJ1-1; a possible D gene is TRBD1 (6 bases). Germline CDR1 and CDR2: SGHTA and FQGNSA. The CDR3 runs 13 residues. The germline V and J ends were trimmed by 7 bases and 0 bases, with 9 bases remaining between them. Together with reference TRBV7-2 and TRBJ1-1, the CDR3 gives the full variable domain: GAGVSQSPSNKVTEKGKDVELRCDPISGHTALYWYRQSLGQGLEFLIYFQGNSAPDKSGLPSDRFSAERTGGSVSTLTIQRTQQEDSAVYLCASKTGVNTEAFFGQGTRLTVV.

This clone was seen once. At one end the junction does not follow the germline gene, possibly because of a read error. The V call is TRBV7-7, the J call TRBJ2-3; 10 bases are shared with TRBD1. The CDR3 runs to 15 residues. Germline V gives CDR1 SSHAT, CDR2 FNYEAQ (reference sequence). CDR3 coding DNA: TGTGCTAGCAGCCCAGGGACAGGGGCCACAGATACGCAGTATTTT. It translates to CASSPGTGATDTQYF.

This chain links TRBV27 with TRBJ2-7; D gene unclear. The CDR3 extends over 14 amino acids. The V and J ends lost 3 bases and 0 bases respectively, with 9 bases between them. Germline CDR1 is MNHEY and CDR2 is SMNVEV (reference sequence). The CDR3 here is CASSFESTSYEQYF. CDR3 nucleotides: TGTGCCAGCAGTTTCGAGAGCACCTCCTACGAGCAGTACTTC.

The gene calls are TRBV19 and TRBJ2-7; D may be TRBD1 or TRBD2 (7 bases each). In germline, CDR1 is LNHDA, CDR2 SQIVND (reference sequence). CDR3 length equals 15 residues. Deletions cut 4 bases from V and 2 bases from J, with 15 bases between. The CDR3 region is CASSTQGGVAYEQYF. In nucleotides, the CDR3 is TGTGCCAGTAGTACCCAGGGGGGGGTTGCCTACGAGCAGTACTTC.

The V call is TRBV5-1, the J call TRBJ2-5; TRBD2 aligns across 13 bases. The end of the DNA is better explained by TRBJ2-7, so the J call may be wrong. CDR3 size: 16 residues. The V gene's germline CDR1 is SGHRS and CDR2 YFSETQ. The CDR3: CASSLAGGTSGTEQYF. The CDR3 DNA follows: TGCGCCAGCAGCTTGGCCGGGGGGACTAGCGGGACCGAGCAGTACTTC.

Details on this clone: Its ends do not fully match the called genes, so a read error is possible. V and J are TRBV6-1 and TRBJ2-6; tentatively, D is TRBD1 or TRBD2 (5 bases each). From germline, CDR1 is MNHNS and CDR2 SASEGT. This CDR3 has 16 residues. The CDR3 is CASSELDSSGANVLTF. The CDR3 DNA reads TGTGCCAGCAGTGAATTGGACTCCTCTGGGGCCAATGTCCTGACTTTC.

This clone was picked up many times. The genes are TRBV6-1 and TRBJ2-5; D is ambiguous. Germline assignment: CDR1 MNHNS and CDR2 SASEGT. The CDR3 has 16 amino acids. V was clipped by 0 bases and J by 5 bases, with 16 bases between them. This CDR3 is CASSEALGNPTETQYF. CDR3 in DNA: TGTGCCAGCAGTGAAGCTCTCGGAAACCCAACGGAGACCCAGTACTTC.

This chain uses TRBV5-1 with TRBJ1-3; D gene unclear. V was trimmed by 3 bases and J by 0 bases, leaving 10 bases between them. The CDR3 spans 15 residues. The V gene's germline CDR1 is SGHRS and CDR2 YFSETQ. This CDR3 is CASSWSEGSGNTIYF. The CDR3 coding sequence is TGCGCCAGCAGCTGGAGTGAGGGCTCTGGAAACACCATATATTTT.

The chain joins TRBV28 to TRBJ2-3; TRBD2 matches at 8 bases. The CDR3 is 15 amino acids. The junction had 3 bases not matched to a gene; V was cut back by 1 base and J by 3 bases. Germline lookup yields CDR1 MDHEN and CDR2 SYDVKM. The CDR3, as DNA: TGTGCCAGCAGTTTATTCGCGGGAGGTACAGATACGCAGTATTTT. It translates to CASSLFAGGTDTQYF. Variable domain in full (rest from reference TRBV28 and TRBJ2-3): DVKVTQSSRYLVKRTGEKVFLECVQDMDHENMFWYRQDPGLGLRLIYFSYDVKMKEKGDIPEGYSVSREKKERFSLILESASTNQTSMYLCASSLFAGGTDTQYFGPGTRLTVL.

This chain uses TRBV4-3 with TRBJ1-4; 9 bases fit TRBD1. The CDR3 consists of 19 residues. Germline V gene sequence: CDR1 LGHNA, CDR2 YSLEER. With V trimmed by 0 bases and J by 0 bases, 8 bases remained unmatched. The CDR3, as DNA: TGCGCCAGCAGCCAAGAAGGGACAGGGCCCCTCGCAACTAATGAAAAACTGTTTTTT. Translated, it gives CASSQEGTGPLATNEKLFF.

The chain joins TRBV28 to TRBJ2-1; D unresolved. This CDR3 has 12 residues. Per the germline V gene, CDR1 is MDHEN and CDR2 is SYDVKM. V was clipped by 7 bases and J by 5 bases, with 9 bases between them. CDR3 nucleotides: TGTGCCAGCAAGGTAGCACACAATGAGCAGTTCTTC. Translation gives CASKVAHNEQFF.

The chain is built from TRBV7-2 and TRBJ2-5; 8 nucleotides match TRBD1. With 5 bases clipped from V and 5 bases from J, the junction kept 7 bases outside the gene matches. The CDR3 has 14 amino acids. Germline values: CDR1 SGHTA, CDR2 FQGNSA. DNA for the CDR3: TGTGCCAGCAGCACCGACAGGGGTCGGGAGACCCAGTACTTC. Protein product: CASSTDRGRETQYF.

This chain connects TRBV30 to TRBJ1-5, with TRBD1 identical over 7 bases. From germline, CDR1 is GTSNPN and CDR2 SVGIG (reference sequence). V lost 3 bases to trimming and J lost 4 bases; unmatched junction nucleotides: 6. The CDR3 consists of 14 residues. As DNA, the CDR3 is TGTGCCTGGAGCAGGGACAGCGATAATCAGCCCCAGCATTTT. It codes for CAWSRDSDNQPQHF.

This clone was counted a few times. The DNA of the CDR3 is TGTGCCAGCCGGACTAGCGGGAGTACGCATGAGCAGTTCTTC. It encodes CASRTSGSTHEQFF. The gene calls are TRBV6-1 and TRBJ2-1; 13 nucleotides agree with TRBD2. The CDR3 totals 14 residues. With 8 bases clipped from V and 8 bases from J, the junction kept 6 bases outside the gene matches. The germline CDR1 and CDR2 sequences are MNHNS and SASEGT.

This chain connects TRBV11-1 to TRBJ2-2, with D unclear. The V gene lost 2 bases and the J gene lost 5 bases, with 9 bases spanning the gap. CDR1 SGHAT and CDR2 FQDESV come from the germline V gene (reference sequence). This CDR3 is 14 amino acids long. The CDR3 sequence: CASSLSMGTGELFF. The CDR3 nucleotides read TGTGCCAGCAGCTTATCAATGGGGACCGGGGAGCTGTTTTTT.

This chain connects TRBV6-5 to TRBJ1-3; weak D call: TRBD1 (5 bases). Per the germline V gene, CDR1 is MNHEY and CDR2 is SVGAGI. This CDR3 comprises 15 residues. Trimming cost V 4 bases and J 0 bases, with 10 bases left between them. The CDR3 spells CASSWRGISGNTIYF. DNA for the CDR3: TGTGCCAGCAGTTGGAGGGGCATCTCTGGAAACACCATATATTTT.

The V and J genes are TRBV7-2 and TRBJ1-2; 7 bases line up with TRBD1. The CDR3 spans 14 residues. CDR1 is SGHTA and CDR2 is FQGNSA in the germline V gene. J was trimmed by 6 bases and V by 2 bases; bases with no gene match: 6. CDR3 nucleotides: TGTGCCAGCAGCTTACAGGGGGGCATTAATGGCTACACCTTC. It translates to CASSLQGGINGYTF. Filled out from reference TRBV7-2 and TRBJ1-2, the complete variable domain reads GAGVSQSPSNKVTEKGKDVELRCDPISGHTALYWYRQSLGQGLEFLIYFQGNSAPDKSGLPSDRFSAERTGGSVSTLTIQRTQQEDSAVYLCASSLQGGINGYTFGSGTRLTVV.

The chain links TRBV5-1 to TRBJ1-4, with D perhaps matching TRBD1 (5 bases). This CDR3 spans 14 amino acids. Trimming took 2 bases from V and 8 from J, leaving 13 bases between them. Germline assignment: CDR1 SGHRS and CDR2 YFSETQ. The CDR3 bases are TGCGCCAGCAGCTTCAGGCAGGGTACGGAAAAACTGTTTTTT. Its protein product is CASSFRQGTEKLFF. The variable domain in full, with the rest retrieved from reference TRBV5-1 and TRBJ1-4, is KAGVTQTPRYLIKTRGQQVTLSCSPISGHRSVSWYQQTPGQGLQFLFEYFSETQRNKGNFPGRFSGRQFSNSRSEMNVSTLELGDSALYLCASSFRQGTEKLFFGSGTQLSVL.

V usage is TRBV19 and J usage is TRBJ2-3; 10 bases fit TRBD1. Germline trimming cut 10 bases from V and 4 bases from J; bases unmatched to any gene: 8. The CDR3 has 14 amino acids. Per the germline V gene, CDR1 is LNHDA and CDR2 is SQIVND (reference sequence). This CDR3 reads CAISDRGSADTQYF. CDR3 DNA sequence: TGTGCCATATCGGACAGGGGGAGCGCAGATACGCAGTATTTT.

V and J are TRBV5-1 and TRBJ2-5, with D possibly being TRBD1 (6 bases). The length of the CDR3 is 14 residues. Trimming removed 7 bases from V and 5 bases from J, with 18 bases in between. Germline CDR1 and CDR2: SGHRS and YFSETQ. The CDR3 here is CASGRDIGAETQYF. CDR3 coding DNA: TGCGCCAGCGGTAGGGACATTGGGGCGGAGACCCAGTACTTC. The complete variable domain, with remaining parts taken from reference TRBV5-1 and TRBJ2-5, reads KAGVTQTPRYLIKTRGQQVTLSCSPISGHRSVSWYQQTPGQGLQFLFEYFSETQRNKGNFPGRFSGRQFSNSRSEMNVSTLELGDSALYLCASGRDIGAETQYFGPGTRLLVL.

The CDR3, as DNA: TGTGCCACCAGTCAGCAATTGGCGGGGCCCTACGAGCAGTACTTC. Translation gives CATSQQLAGPYEQYF. J is TRBJ2-7 and V is TRBV7-2, with a weak D call TRBD2 (6 bases). The CDR3 loop spans 15 amino acids. Germline loops: CDR1 SGHTA, CDR2 FQGNSA. V lost 10 bases, J lost 2 bases, and 21 bases lay in between. Full variable domain (remainder filled in from reference TRBV7-2 and TRBJ2-7): GAGVSQSPSNKVTEKGKDVELRCDPISGHTALYWYRQSLGQGLEFLIYFQGNSAPDKSGLPSDRFSAERTGGSVSTLTIQRTQQEDSAVYLCATSQQLAGPYEQYFGPGTRLTVT.

The chain combines TRBV5-1 with TRBJ1-1, with D perhaps matching TRBD1 (5 bases). Per germline, CDR1 SGHRS and CDR2 YFSETQ. V was shortened by 0 bases and J by 4 bases, with 16 bases between the two germline ends. The CDR3 covers 16 residues. The CDR3 loop is CASSLAGPGGGTEAFF. As DNA, the CDR3 is TGCGCCAGCAGCTTGGCAGGACCCGGTGGGGGCACTGAAGCTTTCTTT.

V is TRBV16 and J is TRBJ1-5, with no clear D. The V end lost 2 bases, the J end lost 4 bases, and 18 bases lay between the germline ends. The CDR3 length is 17 residues. Germline CDR1 is KGHSY and CDR2 is FQNENV. CDR3 bases: TGTGCCAGCAGCCAACTGAAGGACCCCCTTAAAAATCAGCCCCAGCATTTT. This encodes CASSQLKDPLKNQPQHF.

V usage is TRBV5-5 and J usage is TRBJ2-2; possible D gene TRBD1, 6 bases. Germline lookup yields CDR1 SGHKS and CDR2 YYEKEE (reference sequence). With 10 bases removed from V and 4 bases from J, the gap between germline ends came to 17 bases. The length of the CDR3 is 14 residues. CDR3 protein: CALPWGHLTGELFF. CDR3 in DNA: TGTGCCCTCCCGTGGGGACACCTCACCGGGGAGCTGTTTTTT.

This clone was counted once. The V gene is TRBV20-1, the J gene TRBJ2-7; D gene ambiguous. The CDR3 is 11 residues long. V lost 6 bases, J lost 3 bases, and 9 bases lay in between. Germline-derived CDR1 and CDR2 are DFQATT and SNEGSKA (reference sequence). The DNA for the CDR3 is TGCAGTGCCCGGCCTGACTACGAGCAGTACTTC. Protein sequence: CSARPDYEQYF.